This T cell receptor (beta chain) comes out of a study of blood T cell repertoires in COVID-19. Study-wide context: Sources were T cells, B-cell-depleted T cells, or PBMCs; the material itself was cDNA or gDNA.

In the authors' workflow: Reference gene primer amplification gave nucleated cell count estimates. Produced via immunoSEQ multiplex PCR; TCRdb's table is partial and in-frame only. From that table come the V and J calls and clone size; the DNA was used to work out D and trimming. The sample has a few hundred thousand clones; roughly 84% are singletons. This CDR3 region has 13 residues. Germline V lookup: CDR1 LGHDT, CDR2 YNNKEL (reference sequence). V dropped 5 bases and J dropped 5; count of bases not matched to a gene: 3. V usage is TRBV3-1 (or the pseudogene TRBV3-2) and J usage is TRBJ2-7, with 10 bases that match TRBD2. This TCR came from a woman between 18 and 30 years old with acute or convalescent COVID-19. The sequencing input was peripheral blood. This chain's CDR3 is CASSFGTSDEQYF. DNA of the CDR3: TGTGCCAGCAGCTTCGGGACTAGCGACGAGCAGTACTTC.